This is a list of T cell receptor beta chains from one sample in a study of T-cell reconstitution after alpha-beta-depleted transplantation in children. TCRdb independently ran MiXCR on the PCR reads; one entry per CDR3 protein. The sample shows around 250,000 distinct CDR3 sequences, approximately 9.6% of them seen only once. The sequencing used PBMCs from the stem cell graft donor, collected from the stem cell graft. The receptors were gathered from a human donor who donated a stem cell graft to a child with SCID. Each CDR3 is given with its conserved first and last residue. Each record gives: CDR3 DNA, CDR3 protein, J gene, D gene, clone size, V gene. D genes are given only for firm matches. Size is omitted from some rows. Given values are once, few, many or a class for expanded clones.

CDR3 DNA: TGTGCCATCAGTGAGTCGAGGGATAATTCACCCCTCCACTTT
CDR3 protein: CAISESRDNSPLHF
J gene: TRBJ1-6
D gene: -
clone size: many
V gene: TRBV10-3

CDR3 DNA: TGTGCCATCAGTGAGTCGAATGAGCAGTTCTTC
CDR3 protein: CAISESNEQFF
J gene: TRBJ2-1
D gene: -
clone size: many
V gene: TRBV10-3

CDR3 DNA: TGCAGTGCTGGGACAGATTCCTACGAGCAGTACTTC
CDR3 protein: CSAGTDSYEQYF
J gene: TRBJ2-7
D gene: TRBD1
clone size: -
V gene: TRBV20-1

CDR3 DNA: TGCGCCAGCAGTGACCTAACACAGGGAAATACGCAGTATTTT
CDR3 protein: CASSDLTQGNTQYF
J gene: TRBJ2-3
D gene: -
clone size: few
V gene: TRBV10-1

CDR3 DNA: TGTGCCAGCAGTTTAGGGTCGCCCGGGGCTGAAGCTTTCTTT
CDR3 protein: CASSLGSPGAEAFF
J gene: TRBJ1-1
D gene: -
clone size: few
V gene: TRBV12-3/TRBV12-4

CDR3 DNA: TGTGCCAGCAGCTTATGGTCGGGGGCCAGGGTCTACGAGCAGTACTTC
CDR3 protein: CASSLWSGARVYEQYF
J gene: TRBJ2-7
D gene: -
clone size: -
V gene: TRBV7-9

CDR3 DNA: TGTGCCATCAGTGAGGGACTAGCGGGGGGCCGATGGGGACAAGAGACCCAGTACTTC
CDR3 protein: CAISEGLAGGRWGQETQYF
J gene: TRBJ2-5
D gene: TRBD2
clone size: few
V gene: TRBV10-3

CDR3 DNA: TGTGCCAGCAGCTTCCTAGCGGGGGGCAGAGAGACCCAGTACTTC
CDR3 protein: CASSFLAGGRETQYF
J gene: TRBJ2-5
D gene: TRBD2
clone size: -
V gene: TRBV7-8

CDR3 DNA: TGCAGTGCTAGAGATCAGAGGGACATCGCTAGCTCCTATAATTCACCCCTCCACTTT
CDR3 protein: CSARDQRDIASSYNSPLHF
J gene: TRBJ1-6
D gene: -
clone size: few
V gene: TRBV20-1

CDR3 DNA: TGTGCCAGCAGCTTAGCGGTCAACGAGCAGTACTTC
CDR3 protein: CASSLAVNEQYF
J gene: TRBJ2-7
D gene: -
clone size: -
V gene: TRBV7-2

CDR3 DNA: TGCGCCAGCAGCTTGGTGTACACCGGGGAGCTGTTTTTT
CDR3 protein: CASSLVYTGELFF
J gene: TRBJ2-2
D gene: -
clone size: -
V gene: TRBV5-1

CDR3 DNA: TGTGCCAGCAGCTCAACTGGGACAGGGAACGAGCAGTACTTC
CDR3 protein: CASSSTGTGNEQYF
J gene: TRBJ2-7
D gene: TRBD1
clone size: -
V gene: TRBV7-2

CDR3 DNA: TGTGCCAGCAGCTTAACCGACTACAATGAGCAGTTCTTC
CDR3 protein: CASSLTDYNEQFF
J gene: TRBJ2-1
D gene: -
clone size: many
V gene: TRBV7-2

CDR3 DNA: TGCGCCAGCAGCCCTTCACGGGGTTTTCTTGGTGAGCAGTTCTTC
CDR3 protein: CASSPSRGFLGEQFF
J gene: TRBJ2-1
D gene: -
clone size: -
V gene: TRBV5-1

CDR3 DNA: TGTGCCAGCGCCCTGCAGTCAGGGAGCACAGATACGCAGTATTTT
CDR3 protein: CASALQSGSTDTQYF
J gene: TRBJ2-3
D gene: -
clone size: many
V gene: TRBV7-2

CDR3 DNA: TGTGCCAGCAGTTCCCAACAGGGGTCGGGAGAGACCCAGTACTTC
CDR3 protein: CASSSQQGSGETQYF
J gene: TRBJ2-5
D gene: TRBD1
clone size: few
V gene: TRBV6-5

CDR3 DNA: TGTGCCAGCAGCCCCGTGGGGGGGGCTTACACTGAAGCTTTCTTT
CDR3 protein: CASSPVGGAYTEAFF
J gene: TRBJ1-1
D gene: -
clone size: few
V gene: TRBV9